This T cell receptor (beta chain) comes out of a study of cytomegalovirus exposure and HLA in healthy donors (dated by TCRdb to 2016 to 2017). Notes on the research overall: In an earlier analysis of 587 of the donors, approximately 260 Gb of sequence data and 117 million unique TCR beta sequences from 180 million or so T cells were reported. An early release that covered roughly 600 HLA-typed donors contained about 300 gigabases of sequencing data and tens of millions of unique TCR sequences. Of the roughly 400 genotyped donors, 65% to 90% fell in the genetic ancestry cluster associated with self-reported Caucasian donors. The aim of the study was to test whether cataloging public T cell receptors could identify signatures of past pathogen exposure. The study profiled the T cell repertoires of 500 to 800 subjects by immunosequencing and related them to cytomegalovirus serostatus. Besides the first cohort of about 730 subjects, a separate validation cohort made up of 90 to 150 different subjects was used. The study combined high-throughput TCR immunosequencing, statistical association of individual TCRs with disease status, and machine learning to predict cytomegalovirus infection status. In a later analysis, previously published TCR beta repertoires from several hundred donors were re-analyzed and high-resolution HLA genotyping was added so that TCR occurrence patterns could be studied. In the later analysis, no new phenotypic data were used to find candidate immune exposures; instead, reliance was placed on TCR beta sequences and their occurrence across donors. An earlier analysis of some 600 of the donors applied high-throughput TCR beta sequencing to assess whether each TCR beta V gene segment acted as functional or pseudogenic. Alongside the repertoire data, information on donor age, sex, ethnicity and CMV serostatus was compiled. In a later genetic analysis, genome-wide SNP genotypes for about three fifths of the roughly 670 donors were used, and that subset was treated as a discovery cohort. Every discovery cohort repertoire had been produced on one sequencing platform. Class I and class II HLA loci were covered by the typing at four-digit resolution. The number of donors typed differed by locus, with about 629-640 for A, B, C, DRB1 and DQB1, 522 for DQA1, about 610 for DPA1, and some 440 for DPB1. Roughly 5 DR-DQ haplotypes were handled as single units for association and clustering, since linkage in the cohort was strong. On average, roughly 240,000 unique TCR beta nucleotide sequences were sequenced per donor among a few hundred genotyped donors of the cohort, with 15% to 20% of those sequences being non-productive.

The library was obtained by the immunoSEQ multiplex PCR assay. The multiplex PCR relied on a mix of 60 forward primers for TCR Vbeta segments and 13 reverse primers for TCR Jbeta segments. A multiplex PCR assay on genomic DNA amplified the CDR3 region of rearranged TCR beta genes. The amplified TCR beta libraries were sequenced on the Illumina HiSeq System as 87-base-pair reads. The authors' analysis ran thus. In a later analysis, 80 million or so unique TCR beta chains were counted across the approximately 640 repertoires, and approximately 9.9 million of these chains were shared by at least two donors. A nearest-neighbor algorithm error-corrected the raw reads and collapsed the reads into unique sequences, merging closely related sequences to remove PCR and sequencing errors. Alignment of CDR3 sequences to IMGT reference sequences was used to assign V, D and J gene segments. Each retained sequence needed at least a six-nucleotide match to both a V gene segment and a J gene segment. Rearrangements were called productive when the CDR3 lacked stop codons and stayed in frame with V and J; all others were non-productive. Following IMGT convention, CDR3 was defined as the stretch from the second conserved V-encoded cysteine up to the conserved J-encoded phenylalanine. Sequences without an unambiguous match to a single V gene segment were excluded from the earlier analysis of about 640 of the donors. In an earlier analysis of 500 to 750 of the donors, V segments were called functional above 56.7% productive rearrangements and were called segregating when the between-donor standard deviation exceeded 5%. To diagnose cytomegalovirus status from the catalog of TCR beta chain sequences, a statistical classification framework was built. A later analysis assigned V and J genes by comparing TCR nucleotide sequences with IMGT/GENE-DB human TR gene sequences. Using the TCRdist pipeline, a later analysis assigned CDR3 sequences along with most-parsimonious VDJ recombination scenarios. In a later analysis, each TCR beta chain was defined by its CDR3 amino acid sequence together with its V-gene family, and reads lacking a unique V-gene family were excluded. As a way to deal with suspected cross-contamination and a sequencing artifact, a later analysis dropped approximately 590 nucleotide sequences that were highly shared and had low generation probability. In a later analysis, a clonal expansion index was calculated for each public chain from normalized within-repertoire ranks of inferred template counts. Generation probabilities in a later analysis came from a VDJ recombination model fitted to out-of-frame rearrangements, and those results were checked against IGoR. In a later analysis, TCR-TCR, TCR-HLA and TCR-CMV co-occurrence was scored with hypergeometric tests, and a repertoire-size bias correction was applied to TCR pairs. In a later analysis, false discovery rates were estimated by permuting HLA or CMV assignments 20 times. A later analysis grouped co-occurring TCRs with DBSCAN, adding TCRdist sequence similarity when clustering within HLA-allele-positive subsets. For co-occurrence clustering, repertoires with fewer than 30,000 or more than 120,000 public chains were excluded, along with five repertoires with anomalous nucleotide sharing. The clones in this table, taken by TCRdb from immuneACCESS, are in-frame only. Not every clone is retained; where verified, under half of the shortfall comes from an unresolved V gene, and the cause of the rest is unknown. The V and J calls and the clone size are those of that table, but D and trimming were determined from the DNA. Here the sample has some 67,000 clones; around three quarters occur a single time. The top ten clones comprise about 8.3% of the sample.

The cohort was made up of 650 to 700 healthy bone marrow donors. Cohort members were all nominally healthy when sampled, although unrecorded immune exposures were likely present. The donor was CMV seropositive and was included in the group of 250 to 300 seropositive cohort members. Every donor gave a peripheral blood sample, and the peripheral blood mononuclear cells from that sample were used for TCR beta sequencing. The Qiagen DNeasy Blood Extraction Kit was used to extract genomic DNA from the blood cell samples. Taken from cysteine to phenylalanine, the CDR3 has 15 residues. Only CDR3 DNA remains: 45 bases, in frame from the first base. The germline V end is reduced by 5 bases and the J end by 5 bases; junction bases left unmatched: 11. CDR1 and CDR2, looked up from the germline V gene (reference sequence), are LNHNV and YYDKDF. Remarks on this clone: What this receptor recognizes is not known. No base-level quality is on record; no much larger clone is a single base apart.

Study-level results and caveats: In a later analysis, 16,951 TCR beta sequences were associated with specific HLA alleles at a false discovery rate of 0.05. According to a later analysis, TCR association rates differed among HLA loci, with DRB1 alleles showing the most associated TCRs and HLA-C alleles showing the fewest. In a later analysis, most CMV-associated TCR beta chains were found to appear HLA-restricted, with HLA associations seemingly driven largely by CMV exposure. Because the 87-base-pair reads could not distinguish some IMGT-functional V segments, including TRBV6-2 and TRBV6-3, those segments were excluded. The only immune exposure information available for the cohort was CMV serostatus. Most TCR sequences were observed very rarely across donors, whereas some public TCRs were present in many individuals. Linkage disequilibrium might explain the correlated functional status among segregating V segments, but an unknown experimental factor could not be excluded. An association between a missense DCLRE1C variant and V-gene and J-gene trimming of TCR beta chains was found in a later genetic analysis and replicated in an independent cohort. According to a later analysis, parvovirus B19, influenza, CMV and Epstein-Barr virus appeared linked to several top co-occurrence clusters. The presence/absence analyses assumed that sequencing depth was roughly uniform across donors, and that assumption may not be true. In vitro tests confirmed that a few of the cytomegalovirus-associated TCR beta chains recognize cytomegalovirus antigens. The earlier analysis of nearly 600 of the donors excluded some 15 rarely observed V segments, including chromosome 9 orphons, because counts were too low. In both the original and validation cohorts, the classifier was reported to diagnose cytomegalovirus status with high specificity and sensitivity. In an earlier analysis of about 550 of the donors, most TCR beta V segments were observed in productive rearrangements about 87% or about 30% of the time, broadly matching IMGT annotations. It was suggested by the authors that the approach could potentially be generalized to other disease states and immunological phenotypes. The study gave a list of 150 to 200 TCR beta chains associated with cytomegalovirus. A further reported finding was that TCR beta sequences accurately predicted the HLA-A and HLA-B alleles for most subjects in the first cohort. According to a later genetic analysis, donors in an Asian-associated ancestry cluster had fewer N-insertions in productive TCRs than the approximately 650-donor mean. A group of highly shared sequence variants was considered likely to be a technical artifact of the sequencing pipeline. Compared with equally common non-associated chains, HLA-associated TCR beta chains in a later analysis were more clonally expanded and had lower generation probabilities. Only TCR beta chains were sequenced in this cohort, and the absence of alpha or paired-chain data limited detectable features. Assigning TCR associations to individual alleles was difficult when HLA alleles, especially DR and DQ, strongly co-occurred. HLA typing was unavailable for some donors at each locus, so association tests used only the typed subset.

This chain joins TRBV15 to TRBJ1-2; TRBD1 fits 7 bases in the junction. This clonotype was sampled from a man aged 55 to 69 in good health and CMV-seropositive. The sample consisted of PBMCs. For the CDR3, the sequence is CATSLDPGQRYGYTF. In nucleotide form, the sequence is TGTGCCACCAGCCTAGACCCGGGACAGAGATATGGCTACACCTTC.